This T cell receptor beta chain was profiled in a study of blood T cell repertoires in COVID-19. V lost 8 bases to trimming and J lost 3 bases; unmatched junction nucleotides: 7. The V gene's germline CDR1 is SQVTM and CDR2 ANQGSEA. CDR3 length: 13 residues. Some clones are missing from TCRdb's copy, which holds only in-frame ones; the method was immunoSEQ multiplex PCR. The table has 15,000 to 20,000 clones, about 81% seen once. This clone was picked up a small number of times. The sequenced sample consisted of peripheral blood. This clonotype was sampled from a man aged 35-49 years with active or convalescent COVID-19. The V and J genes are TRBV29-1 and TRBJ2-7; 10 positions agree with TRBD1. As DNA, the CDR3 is TGCAGCACCGGACAGGGGGAAAACTACGAGCAGTACTTC. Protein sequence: CSTGQGENYEQYF.